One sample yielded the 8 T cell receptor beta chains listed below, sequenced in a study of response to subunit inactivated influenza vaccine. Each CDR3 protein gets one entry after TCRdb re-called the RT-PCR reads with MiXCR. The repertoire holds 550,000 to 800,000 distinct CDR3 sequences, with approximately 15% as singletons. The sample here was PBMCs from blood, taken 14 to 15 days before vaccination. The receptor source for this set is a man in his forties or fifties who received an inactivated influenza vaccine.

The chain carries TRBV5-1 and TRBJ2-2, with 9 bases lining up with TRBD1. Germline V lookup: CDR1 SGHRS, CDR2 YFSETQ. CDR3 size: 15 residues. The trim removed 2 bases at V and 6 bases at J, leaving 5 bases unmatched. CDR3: CASSLRTGEAGELFF. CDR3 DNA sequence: TGCGCCAGCAGCTTACGGACAGGGGAGGCCGGGGAGCTGTTTTTT.

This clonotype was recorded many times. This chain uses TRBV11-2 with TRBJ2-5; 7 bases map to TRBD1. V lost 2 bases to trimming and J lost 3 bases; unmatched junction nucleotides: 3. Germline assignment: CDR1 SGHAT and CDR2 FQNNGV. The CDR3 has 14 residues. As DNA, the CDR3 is TGTGCCAGCAGCTTACGGGACAGTAAAGAGACCCAGTACTTC. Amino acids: CASSLRDSKETQYF. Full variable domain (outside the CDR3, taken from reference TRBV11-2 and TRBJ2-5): EAGVAQSPRYKIIEKRQSVAFWCNPISGHATLYWYQQILGQGPKLLIQFQNNGVVDDSQLPKDRFSAERLKGVDSTLKIQPAKLEDSAVYLCASSLRDSKETQYFGPGTRLLVL.

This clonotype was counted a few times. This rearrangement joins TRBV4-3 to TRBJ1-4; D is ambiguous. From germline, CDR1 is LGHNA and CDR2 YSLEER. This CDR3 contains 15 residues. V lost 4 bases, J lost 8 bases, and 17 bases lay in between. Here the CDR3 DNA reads TGCGCCAGCAGCCCCGGACTCCAATCGGGGGAAAAACTGTTTTTT. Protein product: CASSPGLQSGEKLFF.

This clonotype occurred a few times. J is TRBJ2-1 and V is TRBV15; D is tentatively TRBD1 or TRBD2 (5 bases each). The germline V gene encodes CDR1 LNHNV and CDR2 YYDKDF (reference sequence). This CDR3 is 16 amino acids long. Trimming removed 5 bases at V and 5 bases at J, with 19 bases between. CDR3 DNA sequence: TGTGCCACCAGCGCTCGAGGGGCTAGCAGAGACAATGAGCAGTTCTTC. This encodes CATSARGASRDNEQFF. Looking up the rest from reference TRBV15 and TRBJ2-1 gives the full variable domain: DAMVIQNPRYQVTQFGKPVTLSCSQTLNHNVMYWYQQKSSQAPKLLFHYYDKDFNNEADTPDNFQSRRPNTSFCFLDIRSPGLGDTAMYLCATSARGASRDNEQFFGPGTRLTVL.

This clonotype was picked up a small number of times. The chain's CDR3 is CASSLIPRQARYEQYF. CDR3 DNA sequence: TGTGCCAGCAGCCTAATCCCTCGACAGGCGCGCTACGAGCAGTACTTC. The gene calls are TRBV27 and TRBJ2-7; D is possibly TRBD1 (6 bases). The ends were cut back, 6 bases at V and 3 bases at J, with 21 bases in the middle. Germline CDR1 reads MNHEY; CDR2 reads SMNVEV (reference sequence). The CDR3 is made up of 16 amino acids.

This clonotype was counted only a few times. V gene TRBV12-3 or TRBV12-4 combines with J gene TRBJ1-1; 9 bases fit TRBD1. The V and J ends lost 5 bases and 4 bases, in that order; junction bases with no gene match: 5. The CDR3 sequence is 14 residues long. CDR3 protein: CASSNNRGLTEAFF. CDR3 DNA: TGTGCCAGCAGTAACAACAGGGGGCTCACTGAAGCTTTCTTT.

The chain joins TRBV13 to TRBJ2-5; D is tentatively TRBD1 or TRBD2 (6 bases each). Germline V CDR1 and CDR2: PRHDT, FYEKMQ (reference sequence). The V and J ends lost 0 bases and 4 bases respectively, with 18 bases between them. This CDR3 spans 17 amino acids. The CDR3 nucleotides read TGTGCCAGCAGCTTAGGATCAGGGGAGGCTGAAAGAGAGACCCAGTACTTC. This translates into CASSLGSGEAERETQYF.

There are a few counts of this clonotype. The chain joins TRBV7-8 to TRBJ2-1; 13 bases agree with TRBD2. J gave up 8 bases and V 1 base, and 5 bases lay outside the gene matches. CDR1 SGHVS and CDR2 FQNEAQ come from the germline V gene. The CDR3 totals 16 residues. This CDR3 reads CASSLVTSGGGDEQFF. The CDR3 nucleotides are TGTGCCAGCAGCTTAGTCACTAGCGGGGGGGGGGATGAGCAGTTCTTC.